The entry below gives a single T cell receptor (beta chain) sequence along with its context. The record originates from a study of shared clonotypes between healthy human individuals. The assay was carried out at the deep level. Produced via immunoSEQ multiplex PCR; TCRdb's table is partial and in-frame only. The sample includes some 1,900,000 clones, just under 95% of them seen just once. This CDR3 has 13 residues. V shed 3 bases and J shed 6 bases, with 12 bases lying between them. Germline V gives CDR1 SGHNT, CDR2 YYREEE (reference sequence). As defined, naive CD8 cells were CD45RO-negative and positively selected for CCR7, with terminally differentiated effector memory CD45RA+ cells excluded.

This chain uses TRBV5-4 with TRBJ1-1; tentative D call: TRBD1 (6 bases). Sequenced: naive CD8+ T cells sorted from blood. The sequence was obtained from a man between 18 and 35 years old in good health. The CDR3 is CASSSNNRAEAFF. The CDR3 DNA reads TGTGCCAGCAGCTCAAATAACAGGGCTGAAGCTTTCTTT. Full variable domain (remainder filled in from reference TRBV5-4 and TRBJ1-1): ETGVTQSPTHLIKTRGQQVTLRCSSQSGHNTVSWYQQALGQGPQFIFQYYREEENGRGNFPPRFSGLQFPNYSSELNVNALELDDSALYLCASSSNNRAEAFFGQGTRLTVV.